This is a list of T cell receptor beta chains from one sample in a study of shared clonotypes between healthy human individuals. Assay: immunoSEQ multiplex PCR; the TCRdb copy retains only in-frame clones and omits some. The sample contains 600,000 to 700,000 clones, less than 80% of which appear only once. Sequencing input: memory CD4+ T cells sorted from blood. The receptors were gathered from a woman under 40 in good health. Both conserved end residues are part of each CDR3. The D gene is left open where the match is weak. Expanded clones get a size class; other rows say once, few or many, or leave the size out.

d_call j_call v_call clone_size cdr3_length cdr3_aa cdr3_nt
TRBD2 TRBJ2-3 TRBV30 - 16 CAWSVLQREYGDTQYF TGTGCCTGGAGTGTGCTCCAGCGGGAGTATGGAGATACGCAGTATTTT
TRBD2 TRBJ2-7 TRBV30 few 14 CAWRTGRDFYEQYF TGTGCCTGGAGGACCGGGAGGGACTTCTACGAGCAGTACTTC
- TRBJ2-2 TRBV30 - 15 CAWSVLDFWSGELFF TGTGCCTGGAGTGTACTGGATTTCTGGTCCGGGGAGCTGTTTTTT
TRBD1 TRBJ1-1 TRBV30 - 12 CACRTGPLEAFF TGTGCCTGTAGGACAGGGCCTCTTGAAGCTTTCTTT
TRBD2 TRBJ2-2 TRBV5-1 once 16 CASSIRTSGNTGELFF TGCGCCAGCAGCATCCGGACTAGCGGGAACACCGGGGAGCTGTTTTTT
- TRBJ2-5 TRBV15 - 16 CATSGRDVNGQETQYF TGTGCCACCAGCGGCCGGGACGTCAACGGTCAAGAGACCCAGTACTTC
- TRBJ1-5 TRBV15 - 17 CATSRSLDSNFNQPQHF TGTGCCACCAGCAGATCTCTCGACAGTAACTTTAATCAGCCCCAGCATTTT
- TRBJ2-1 TRBV5-1 few 14 CASMVGEVVDEQFF TGCGCCAGCATGGTGGGAGAGGTTGTCGATGAGCAGTTCTTC
- TRBJ2-1 TRBV7-2 - 13 CASSWAGPGEQFF TGTGCCAGCAGCTGGGCAGGCCCGGGAGAGCAGTTCTTC
TRBD2 TRBJ2-7 TRBV28 - 14 CASSPLAGLLEQYF TGTGCCAGCAGTCCTCTAGCGGGATTGCTCGAGCAGTACTTC
- TRBJ1-2 TRBV4-1 - 15 CASSQLTVTGAGYTF TGCGCCAGCAGCCAACTAACAGTCACCGGAGCTGGCTACACCTTC
TRBD1 TRBJ1-4 TRBV28 - 16 CASSPGQGSTNEKLFF TGTGCCAGCAGTCCGGGACAGGGCTCAACTAATGAAAAACTGTTTTTT
TRBD1 TRBJ2-7 TRBV5-1 - 15 CASSWKTGANHEQYF TGCGCCAGCAGCTGGAAGACAGGGGCTAACCACGAGCAGTACTTC
- TRBJ2-7 TRBV6-6 - 12 CASMGGTYEQYF TGTGCCAGCATGGGCGGTACCTACGAGCAGTACTTC
- TRBJ1-5 TRBV21-1 once 14 CANPPGSSNQPQHF TGTGCCAACCCCCCTGGGAGTAGCAATCAGCCCCAGCATTTT
- TRBJ2-5 TRBV28 - 12 CASSFNAQTQYF TGTGCCAGCAGTTTTAATGCCCAGACCCAGTACTTC
TRBD2 TRBJ2-1 TRBV10-2 few 14 CASLLAGGPGEQFF TGCGCCAGTTTACTAGCGGGAGGGCCGGGTGAGCAGTTCTTC
- TRBJ2-5 TRBV2 - 13 CASSGAVGETQYF TGTGCCAGCAGTGGTGCAGTTGGGGAGACCCAGTACTTC
- TRBJ2-7 TRBV6-6 - 14 CASKSLEASYEQYF TGTGCCAGCAAATCCCTTGAGGCCTCCTACGAGCAGTACTTC
- TRBJ2-1 TRBV5-1 - 14 CASSLGTEFNEQFF TGCGCCAGCAGCCTTGGGACTGAATTCAATGAGCAGTTCTTC
TRBD2 TRBJ2-5 TRBV10-3 - 17 CAISESSKVAGIETQYF TGTGCCATCAGTGAGTCCTCTAAGGTAGCGGGAATTGAGACCCAGTACTTC
TRBD2 TRBJ2-1 TRBV9 - 15 CASSLTSGGYNEQFF TGTGCCAGCAGCCTGACTAGCGGGGGGTACAATGAGCAGTTCTTC
- TRBJ2-2 TRBV30 many 14 CAWSDRESAGELFF TGTGCCTGGAGTGATCGGGAGTCGGCCGGGGAGCTGTTTTTT
- TRBJ2-5 TRBV5-1 once 14 CASSFQGGKETQYF TGCGCCAGCAGCTTCCAGGGTGGGAAAGAGACCCAGTACTTC
- TRBJ2-7 TRBV11-2 - 14 CASSLGFSSYEQYF TGTGCCAGCAGCTTAGGTTTCAGCTCCTACGAGCAGTACTTC
- TRBJ1-3 TRBV18 - 17 CASSPFGTRTSGNTIYF TGTGCCAGCTCACCATTCGGGACACGAACGTCTGGAAACACCATATATTTT
TRBD1 TRBJ1-2 TRBV11-2 - 13 CASSPQDRVGYTF TGTGCCAGCAGCCCACAAGACAGGGTTGGCTACACCTTC
- TRBJ2-5 TRBV7-2 - 14 CASSLTGAGETQYF TGTGCCAGCAGCTTAACTGGGGCTGGAGAGACCCAGTACTTC
TRBD2 TRBJ2-5 TRBV5-8 - 15 CASSLDGLARETQYF TGTGCCAGCAGCTTGGATGGACTAGCACGAGAGACCCAGTACTTC
TRBD1 TRBJ1-4 TRBV30 - 14 CAWSWGTVNEKLFF TGTGCCTGGAGTTGGGGGACAGTTAATGAAAAACTGTTTTTT
- TRBJ2-7 TRBV6-5 - 15 CASSYSVSGLYEQYF TGTGCCAGCAGTTACTCTGTGAGCGGGCTCTACGAGCAGTACTTC
- TRBJ1-1 TRBV10-3 - 11 CAISDYYEAFF TGTGCCATCAGTGATTATTACGAAGCTTTCTTT
- TRBJ1-5 TRBV10-3 once 15 CAISETDGLNQPQHF TGTGCCATCAGTGAGACGGACGGACTCAATCAGCCCCAGCATTTT
TRBD2 TRBJ2-2 TRBV10-3 many 17 CAIKGTSGGGNTGELFF TGTGCCATCAAGGGGACTAGCGGGGGCGGGAACACCGGGGAGCTGTTTTTT
TRBD1 TRBJ1-1 TRBV6-1 - 13 CASSRQGTTEAFF TGTGCCAGCAGTAGACAGGGGACCACTGAAGCTTTCTTT
- TRBJ2-7 TRBV7-9 - 12 CASSVTDYEQYF TGTGCCAGCAGCGTGACAGACTACGAGCAGTACTTC
TRBD1 TRBJ1-5 TRBV6-5 - 14 CASKRQGDNQPQHF TGTGCCAGCAAACGACAGGGTGACAATCAGCCCCAGCATTTT
- TRBJ2-1 TRBV11-2 - 15 CASSPETSSYNEQFF TGTGCCAGCAGTCCGGAAACGAGCTCCTACAATGAGCAGTTCTTC
TRBD2 TRBJ2-5 TRBV2 - 14 CASRTSGVQETQYF TGTGCCAGCAGGACTAGCGGGGTTCAAGAGACCCAGTACTTC
TRBD1 TRBJ1-2 TRBV29-1 - 12 CSVEVGGGGYTF TGCAGCGTTGAAGTAGGGGGCGGAGGCTACACCTTC
TRBD2 TRBJ2-3 TRBV5-5 - 14 CASSLTSATDTQYF TGTGCCAGCAGCTTGACTAGCGCCACAGATACGCAGTATTTT
- TRBJ2-2 TRBV5-1 few 16 CASHDSVGANTGELFF TGCGCCAGCCACGACTCCGTGGGCGCCAACACCGGGGAGCTGTTTTTT
- TRBJ1-5 TRBV27 - 12 CASSLDSGPQHF TGTGCCAGCAGTTTAGACAGTGGGCCCCAGCATTTT
- TRBJ2-5 TRBV5-1 - 14 CASSLDRFLETQYF TGCGCCAGCAGCTTGGACCGGTTCCTGGAGACCCAGTACTTC
- TRBJ1-4 TRBV5-1 - 14 CASSLGGVDEKLFF TGCGCCAGCAGCCTAGGCGGCGTCGATGAAAAACTGTTTTTT
- TRBJ1-2 TRBV18 - 16 CASSPPPQGPWEGYTF TGTGCCAGCTCACCACCGCCACAGGGCCCCTGGGAAGGCTACACCTTC
- TRBJ2-2 TRBV5-1 few 16 CASSLLRGTDTGELFF TGCGCCAGCAGCTTGTTAAGGGGGACGGACACCGGGGAGCTGTTTTTT
- TRBJ2-1 TRBV4-1 - 15 CASSHPGKEGNEQFF TGCGCCAGCAGCCACCCAGGAAAGGAGGGCAATGAGCAGTTCTTC
TRBD1 TRBJ2-1 TRBV11-2 - 15 CASSLVQGAYNEQFF TGTGCCAGCAGCTTAGTGCAGGGGGCGTACAATGAGCAGTTCTTC
- TRBJ2-7 TRBV5-4 - 15 CASSTSAGAGHEQYF TGTGCCAGCAGCACGTCGGCAGGAGCAGGCCACGAGCAGTACTTC
TRBD1 TRBJ1-5 TRBV28 - 14 CASRLQGARQPQHF TGTGCCAGCAGGTTACAGGGGGCAAGGCAGCCCCAGCATTTT
TRBD1 TRBJ2-7 TRBV5-4 - 14 CASSSSGTGREQYF TGTGCCAGCAGCTCCTCCGGGACAGGGAGGGAGCAGTACTTC
- TRBJ2-5 TRBV6-1 - 12 CASYRDVGTQYF TGTGCCAGCTACAGGGATGTAGGGACCCAGTACTTC
- TRBJ1-1 TRBV4-2 - 15 CASSQDSGANTEAFF TGTGCCAGCAGCCAAGATTCGGGGGCCAACACTGAAGCTTTCTTT
- TRBJ1-2 TRBV6-5 - 15 CASSYQTQGYYGYTF TGTGCCAGCAGTTACCAAACACAGGGATACTATGGCTACACCTTC
- TRBJ2-5 TRBV18 - 13 CASSPPGRETQYF TGTGCCAGCTCACCACCGGGTCGCGAGACCCAGTACTTC
TRBD1 TRBJ1-5 TRBV29-1 - 15 CSVNEGAIGNQPQHF TGCAGCGTTAACGAGGGGGCGATTGGCAATCAGCCCCAGCATTTT
- TRBJ1-1 TRBV28 - 16 CASTQPYPRSNTEAFF TGTGCCAGCACCCAGCCTTATCCGCGGTCGAACACTGAAGCTTTCTTT
TRBD2 TRBJ2-7 TRBV4-1 once 15 CASSHPGTSGRQQYF TGCGCCAGCAGCCACCCCGGGACTAGCGGGAGGCAACAGTACTTC
- TRBJ1-5 TRBV4-1 - 13 CASSQGADQPQHF TGCGCCAGCAGCCAGGGGGCCGATCAGCCCCAGCATTTT